Sequencing of this T cell receptor beta chain was carried out in a study of shared clonotypes between healthy human individuals. Some clones are missing from TCRdb's copy, which holds only in-frame ones; the method was immunoSEQ multiplex PCR. The sample yields some 2,500,000 clones, 93% seen once. J lost 3 bases, V lost 4 bases, and 4 bases had no gene match. CDR1 and CDR2 from the germline V gene are SGHRS and YFSETQ. The CDR3 is 15 amino acids. This TCR was sampled from a man between 18 and 29 years old in good health. Some clones in this sample may be carry-over from other donors' samples. Sequenced input: naive CD4+ T cells from PBMCs. The subset was: CD45RA+ positively selected. The chain recombines TRBV5-1 with TRBJ2-2, with TRBD1 matching over 9 bases. The CDR3 reads CASSGTGLYTGELFF. The DNA for the CDR3 is TGCGCCAGCAGCGGGACAGGGTTATACACCGGGGAGCTGTTTTTT.